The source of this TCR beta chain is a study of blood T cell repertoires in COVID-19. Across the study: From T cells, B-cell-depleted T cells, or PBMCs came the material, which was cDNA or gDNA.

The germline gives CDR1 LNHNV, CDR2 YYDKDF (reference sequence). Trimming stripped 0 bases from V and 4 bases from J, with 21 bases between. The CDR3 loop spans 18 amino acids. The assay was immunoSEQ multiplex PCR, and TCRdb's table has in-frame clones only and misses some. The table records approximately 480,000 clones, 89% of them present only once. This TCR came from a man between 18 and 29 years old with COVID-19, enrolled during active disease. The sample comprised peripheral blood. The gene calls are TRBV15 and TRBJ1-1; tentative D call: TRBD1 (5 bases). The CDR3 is CATSRDRVGGTGVTEAFF. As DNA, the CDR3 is TGTGCCACCAGCAGAGATCGTGTTGGGGGAACGGGGGTCACTGAAGCTTTCTTT.